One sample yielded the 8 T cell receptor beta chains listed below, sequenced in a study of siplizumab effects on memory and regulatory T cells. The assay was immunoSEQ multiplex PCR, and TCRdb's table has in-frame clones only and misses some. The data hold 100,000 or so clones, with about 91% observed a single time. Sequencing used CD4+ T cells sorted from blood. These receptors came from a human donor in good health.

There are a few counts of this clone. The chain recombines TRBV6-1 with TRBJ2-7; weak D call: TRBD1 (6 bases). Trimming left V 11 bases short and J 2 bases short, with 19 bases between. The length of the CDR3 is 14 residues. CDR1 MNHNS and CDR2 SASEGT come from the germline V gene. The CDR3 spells CACNIAGTPYEQYF. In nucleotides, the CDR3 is TGTGCCTGCAATATCGCCGGGACACCCTACGAGCAGTACTTC.

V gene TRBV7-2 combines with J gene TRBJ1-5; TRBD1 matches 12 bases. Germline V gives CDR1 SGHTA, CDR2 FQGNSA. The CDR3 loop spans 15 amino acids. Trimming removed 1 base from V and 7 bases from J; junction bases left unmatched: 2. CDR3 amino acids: CASSLVGTGGQPQHF. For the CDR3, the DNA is TGTGCCAGCAGCTTAGTAGGGACAGGGGGCCAGCCCCAGCATTTT.

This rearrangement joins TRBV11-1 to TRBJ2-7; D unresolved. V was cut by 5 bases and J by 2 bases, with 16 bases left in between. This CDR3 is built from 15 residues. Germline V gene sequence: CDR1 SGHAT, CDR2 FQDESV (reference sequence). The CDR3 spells CASSHPDGRTYEQYF. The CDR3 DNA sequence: TGTGCCAGCAGCCACCCGGACGGGCGAACCTACGAGCAGTACTTC.

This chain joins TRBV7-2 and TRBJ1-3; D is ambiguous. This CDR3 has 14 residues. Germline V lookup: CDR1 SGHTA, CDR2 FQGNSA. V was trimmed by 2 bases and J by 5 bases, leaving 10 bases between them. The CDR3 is CASSLLTIRNTIYF. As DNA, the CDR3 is TGTGCCAGCAGCTTACTCACAATTCGAAACACCATATATTTT. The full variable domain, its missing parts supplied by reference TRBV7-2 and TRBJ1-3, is GAGVSQSPSNKVTEKGKDVELRCDPISGHTALYWYRQSLGQGLEFLIYFQGNSAPDKSGLPSDRFSAERTGGSVSTLTIQRTQQEDSAVYLCASSLLTIRNTIYFGEGSWLTVV.

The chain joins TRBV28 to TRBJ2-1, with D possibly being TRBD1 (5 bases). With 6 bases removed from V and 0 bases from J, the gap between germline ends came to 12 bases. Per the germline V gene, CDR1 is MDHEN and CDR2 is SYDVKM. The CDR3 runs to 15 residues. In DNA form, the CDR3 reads TGTGCCAGCAGACGCAGGGTTGACTCCTACAATGAGCAGTTCTTC. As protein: CASRRRVDSYNEQFF.

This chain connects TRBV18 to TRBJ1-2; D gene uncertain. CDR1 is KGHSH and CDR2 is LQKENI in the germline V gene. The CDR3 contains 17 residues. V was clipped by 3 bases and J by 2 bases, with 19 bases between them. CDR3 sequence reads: CASSPIMVLETNYGYTF. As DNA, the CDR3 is TGTGCCAGCTCACCTATTATGGTCCTCGAGACAAACTATGGCTACACCTTC.

The CDR3 protein is CASSALSRTLGGELFF. The CDR3 nucleotides are TGTGCCAGCAGCGCACTTAGCCGAACCCTAGGCGGGGAGCTGTTTTTT. The rearrangement joins TRBV7-6 to TRBJ2-2; D remains unclear. This CDR3 spans 16 amino acids. Trimming shortened V by 5 bases and J by 7 bases, and 20 bases separated the two germline ends. Germline V lookup: CDR1 SGHVS, CDR2 FNYEAQ. Full variable domain (missing parts from reference TRBV7-6 and TRBJ2-2): GAGVSQSPRYKVTKRGQDVALRCDPISGHVSLYWYRQALGQGPEFLTYFNYEAQQDKSGLPNDRFSAERPEGSISTLTIQRTEQRDSAMYRCASSALSRTLGGELFFGEGSRLTVL.

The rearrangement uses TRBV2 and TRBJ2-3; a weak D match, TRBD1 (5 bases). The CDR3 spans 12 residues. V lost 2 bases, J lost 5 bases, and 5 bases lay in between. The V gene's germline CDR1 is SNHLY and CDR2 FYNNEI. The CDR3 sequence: CASSERGDTQYF. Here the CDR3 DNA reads TGTGCCAGCAGTGAAAGGGGAGATACGCAGTATTTT.